One T cell receptor (beta chain) is described in this entry. The antigen is not known. The data stem from a study of Ad26.COV2.S vaccination and SARS-CoV-2 variants. Findings and limits, study-wide: Reported findings describe substantial breadth in spike-specific CD8+ and CD4+ T cell responses following vaccination. The analyses of TCR breadth and depth may have understated the size of total T cell responses.

Trimming removed 2 bases from V and 7 bases from J, with 3 bases in between. CDR1 is MNHNS and CDR2 is SASEGT in the germline V gene. CDR3 length: 11 residues. Sequencing was performed with immunoSEQ multiplex PCR; in TCRdb, only in-frame clones are kept and a portion is missing. The sample includes about 180,000 clones, roughly nine tenths of them seen just once. The specimen comprised peripheral blood, sampled after recovery from COVID-19. The V gene is TRBV6-1, the J gene TRBJ1-5, with D unclear. The origin of this receptor is a human donor who had recovered from COVID-19. CDR3 coding DNA: TGTGCCAGCAGTGAATGGCAGCCCCAGCATTTT. Its protein is CASSEWQPQHF.